The table lists the clone carrying this T cell receptor (beta chain) with a count of one. This sample is drawn from a study of blood T cell repertoires in COVID-19. About the study: Italy, Spain and the United States were the sources of the convalescent and acute COVID-19 samples. Nucleic acid was either cDNA or gDNA, and it came from T cells, B-cell-depleted T cells, or PBMCs.

The CDR3 sequence is 16 residues long. CDR1 is LNHDA, CDR2 SQIVND, per germline (reference sequence). Trimming pared 5 bases from V and 5 bases from J, leaving 19 bases between. In the original workflow: Reference gene primer amplification in the assay estimated nucleated cell counts. TCRdb's copy holds only in-frame clones and misses some; the assay was immunoSEQ multiplex PCR. V, J and clone size derive from that table, while D and trimming were established from the DNA sequence. This sample has 65,000 to 95,000 clones, with around four fifths found just once. The sample was peripheral blood. This clonotype originated in a man older than 75 with active or convalescent COVID-19. The rearrangement uses TRBV19 and TRBJ1-5; no reliable D call. The CDR3 spells CASSAQAGGRDQPQHF. The DNA of the CDR3 is TGTGCCAGTAGTGCTCAGGCCGGAGGGCGTGATCAGCCCCAGCATTTT.